The clone carrying this TCR beta chain was detected ten times or more. Antigen unknown. MiXCR, run by TCRdb on the 5' RACE reads, gives a single entry per CDR3 protein. In the table there are tens of thousands of distinct CDR3 sequences, about 21% of which are singletons. The data were taken from a study of T-cell memory formation after mild COVID-19. Points from the study as a whole: Whether day 37 second-wave clones are SARS-CoV-2-specific was not confirmed.

V gave up 5 bases and J gave up 2 bases, with 16 bases separating them. This CDR3 comprises 16 residues. Germline assignment: CDR1 SGHAT and CDR2 FQDESV (reference sequence). This receptor was obtained from an adult who had mild COVID-19 (a few samples of this study predate the infection). Cell type and time point are not known. This chain connects TRBV11-1 to TRBJ2-1; D gene ambiguous. The sample was PBMCs or a T cell subset sorted from them (not recorded which). CDR3 in DNA: TGTGCCAGCAGCCGGGCCGGTTTGGTGGCCTACAATGAGCAGTTCTTC. Residues: CASSRAGLVAYNEQFF.